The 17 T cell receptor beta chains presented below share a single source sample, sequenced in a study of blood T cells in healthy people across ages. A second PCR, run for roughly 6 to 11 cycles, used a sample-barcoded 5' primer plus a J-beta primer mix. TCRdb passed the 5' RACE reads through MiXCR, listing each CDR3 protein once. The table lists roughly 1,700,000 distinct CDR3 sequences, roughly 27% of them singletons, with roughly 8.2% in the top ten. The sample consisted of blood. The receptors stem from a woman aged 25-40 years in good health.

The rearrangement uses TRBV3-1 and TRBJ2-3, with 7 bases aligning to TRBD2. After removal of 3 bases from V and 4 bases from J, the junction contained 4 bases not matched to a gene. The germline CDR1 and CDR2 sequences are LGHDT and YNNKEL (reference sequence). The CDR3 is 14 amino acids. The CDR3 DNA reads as TGTGCCAGCAGCCATCGACGGGAGGCAGATACGCAGTATTTT. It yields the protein CASSHRREADTQYF.

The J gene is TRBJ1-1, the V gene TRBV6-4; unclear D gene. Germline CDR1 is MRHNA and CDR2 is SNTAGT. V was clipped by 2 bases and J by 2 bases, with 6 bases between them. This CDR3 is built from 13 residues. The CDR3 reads CASSDAANTEAFF. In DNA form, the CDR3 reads TGTGCCAGCAGTGACGCGGCCAACACTGAAGCTTTCTTT.

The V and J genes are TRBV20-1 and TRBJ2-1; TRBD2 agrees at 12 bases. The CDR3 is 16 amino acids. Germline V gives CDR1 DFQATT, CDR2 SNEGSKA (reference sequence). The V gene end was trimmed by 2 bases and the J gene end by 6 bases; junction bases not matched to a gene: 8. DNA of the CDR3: TGCAGTGCTAGACCGATGACTAGCGGGAGCGGCAATGAGCAGTTCTTC. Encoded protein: CSARPMTSGSGNEQFF.

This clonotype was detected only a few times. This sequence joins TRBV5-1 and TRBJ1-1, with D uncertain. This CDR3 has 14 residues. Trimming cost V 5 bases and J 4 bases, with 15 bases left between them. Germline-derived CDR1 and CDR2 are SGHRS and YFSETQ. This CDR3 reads CASSTRPWSTEAFF. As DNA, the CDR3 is TGCGCCAGCAGTACCCGCCCATGGAGCACTGAAGCTTTCTTT.

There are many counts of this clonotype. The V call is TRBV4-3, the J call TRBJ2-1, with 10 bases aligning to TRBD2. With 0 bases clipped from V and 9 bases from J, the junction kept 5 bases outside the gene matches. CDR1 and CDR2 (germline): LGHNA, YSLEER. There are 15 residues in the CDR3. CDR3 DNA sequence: TGCGCCAGCAGCCAAGAGCTAGCGGGAGAGGGTGAGCAGTTCTTC. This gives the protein CASSQELAGEGEQFF.

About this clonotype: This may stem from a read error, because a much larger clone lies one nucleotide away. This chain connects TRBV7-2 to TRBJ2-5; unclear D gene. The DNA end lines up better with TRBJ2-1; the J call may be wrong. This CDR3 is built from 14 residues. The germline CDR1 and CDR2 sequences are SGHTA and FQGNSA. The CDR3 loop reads CASSLDAYQETQFF. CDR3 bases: TGTGCCAGCAGCTTAGACGCGTACCAAGAGACCCAGTTCTTC.

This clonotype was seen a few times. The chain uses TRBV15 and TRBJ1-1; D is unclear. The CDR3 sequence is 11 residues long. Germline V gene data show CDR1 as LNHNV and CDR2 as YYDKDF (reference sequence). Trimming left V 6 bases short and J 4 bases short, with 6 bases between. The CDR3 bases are TGTGCCACCAGACTAGGCACTGAAGCTTTCTTT. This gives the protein CATRLGTEAFF.

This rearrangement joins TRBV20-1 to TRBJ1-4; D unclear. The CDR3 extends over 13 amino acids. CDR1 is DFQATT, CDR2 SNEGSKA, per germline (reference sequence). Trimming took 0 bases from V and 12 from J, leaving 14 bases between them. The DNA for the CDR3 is TGCAGTGCTAGAGATCTAGACTCCACAGAACTGTTTTTT. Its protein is CSARDLDSTELFF.

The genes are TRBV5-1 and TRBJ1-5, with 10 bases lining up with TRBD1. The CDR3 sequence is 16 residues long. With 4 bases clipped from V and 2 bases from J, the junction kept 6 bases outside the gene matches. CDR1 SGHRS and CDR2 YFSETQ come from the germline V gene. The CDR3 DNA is TGCGCCAGCAGCCAAGGGACAGGGGTAGGCAATCAGCCCCAGCATTTT. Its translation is CASSQGTGVGNQPQHF.

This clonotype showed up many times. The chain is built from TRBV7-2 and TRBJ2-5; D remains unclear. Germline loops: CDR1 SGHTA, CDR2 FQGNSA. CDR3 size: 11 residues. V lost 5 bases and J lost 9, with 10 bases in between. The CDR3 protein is CASSLFSAQYF. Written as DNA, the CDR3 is TGTGCCAGCAGCCTTTTTAGTGCCCAGTACTTC.

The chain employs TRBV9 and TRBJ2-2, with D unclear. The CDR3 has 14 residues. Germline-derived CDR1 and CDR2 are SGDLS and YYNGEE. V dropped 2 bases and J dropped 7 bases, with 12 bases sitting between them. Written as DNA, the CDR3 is TGTGCCAGCAGCGTTACGGGCTCGGGCGGGGAGCTGTTTTTT. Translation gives CASSVTGSGGELFF.

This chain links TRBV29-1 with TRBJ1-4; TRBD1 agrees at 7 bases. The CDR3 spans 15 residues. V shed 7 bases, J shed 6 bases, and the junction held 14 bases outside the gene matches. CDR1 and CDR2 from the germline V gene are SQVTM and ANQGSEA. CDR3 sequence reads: CSGSGAGGFDEKLFF. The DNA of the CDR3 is TGCAGCGGCTCCGGGGCAGGGGGATTCGATGAAAAACTGTTTTTT.

DNA for the CDR3: TGTGCCAGCAGCGTGTCCCTGGGGGGCACAGATACGCAGTATTTT. Translation: CASSVSLGGTDTQYF. This chain joins TRBV7-2 and TRBJ2-3, with D tentatively TRBD1 or TRBD2 (5 bases each). CDR3 size: 15 residues. Per the germline V gene, CDR1 is SGHTA and CDR2 is FQGNSA. V was shortened by 5 bases and J by 1 base, with 13 bases between the two germline ends.

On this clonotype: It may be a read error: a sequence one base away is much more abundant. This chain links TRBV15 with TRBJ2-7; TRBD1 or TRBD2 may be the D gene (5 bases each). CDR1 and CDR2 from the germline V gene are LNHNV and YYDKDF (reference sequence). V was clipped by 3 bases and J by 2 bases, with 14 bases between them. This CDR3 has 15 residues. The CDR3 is CATSSNLGATYEQYF. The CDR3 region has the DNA TGTGCCACCAGCAGTAACCTCGGGGCGACCTACGAGCAGTACTTC.

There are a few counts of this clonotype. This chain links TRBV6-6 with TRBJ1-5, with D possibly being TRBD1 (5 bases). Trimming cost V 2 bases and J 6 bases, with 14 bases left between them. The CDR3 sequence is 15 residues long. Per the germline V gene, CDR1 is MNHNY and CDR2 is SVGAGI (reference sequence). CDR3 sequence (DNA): TGTGCCAGCAGTTACGGGGGGAGGGTTACTCAGCCCCAGCATTTT. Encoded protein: CASSYGGRVTQPQHF.

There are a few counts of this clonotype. CDR3 nucleotides: TGCGCCAGCAGCTTGGCGCAGGGGACCGCAGATACGCAGTATTTT. Its translation is CASSLAQGTADTQYF. The J gene is TRBJ2-3, the V gene TRBV5-1; tentative D call: TRBD1 (6 bases). The length of the CDR3 is 15 residues. In germline, CDR1 is SGHRS, CDR2 YFSETQ. V was clipped by 0 bases and J by 4 bases, with 12 bases between them.

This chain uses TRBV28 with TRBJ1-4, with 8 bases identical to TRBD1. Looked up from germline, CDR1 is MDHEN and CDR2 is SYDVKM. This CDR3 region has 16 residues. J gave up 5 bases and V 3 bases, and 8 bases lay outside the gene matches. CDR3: CASSLDRVWRNEKLFF. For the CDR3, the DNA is TGTGCCAGCAGTTTGGACAGGGTTTGGCGGAATGAAAAACTGTTTTTT.